Following are 22 T cell receptor beta chains from one sample sequenced in a study of beta chain features in type 1 diabetes. Isolated RNA was reverse transcribed in full, so expressed TCRB transcripts were sequenced. Here immunoSEQ multiplex PCR was the method, and the copy in TCRdb shows in-frame clones only, minus some. Of more than 120,000 clones detected, 10% appear once; the ten largest clones hold 1.3%. Sequencing used naive CD4+ T cells from blood. The receptors originated from a man between 18 and 35 years old in good health.

A word on this clone: A single base separates this from a much larger clone, so it may be a read error. The V and J genes are TRBV14 and TRBJ2-1; TRBD1 might be the D (7 bases). The CDR3 length is 13 residues. Germline V gene data show CDR1 as SGHDN and CDR2 as FVKESK. Here the CDR3 DNA reads TGTGCCAGCCGCCAAGGAGGGGGCGGAGAGCAGTTCTTC. It encodes CASRQGGGGEQFF.

J is TRBJ2-1 and V is TRBV7-3, with 14 bases aligning to TRBD2. This CDR3 contains 15 residues. V lost 5 bases and J lost 7; bases outside the gene matches: 4. The V gene's germline CDR1 is SGHTA and CDR2 FQGTGA. Here the CDR3 reads CASSPGLAGGNEQFF. DNA of the CDR3: TGTGCCAGCAGCCCTGGACTAGCGGGGGGTAATGAGCAGTTCTTC.

This clone occurred many times. The chain is built from TRBV5-6 and TRBJ2-2; 10 nucleotides agree with TRBD1. Germline CDR1 and CDR2: SGHDT and YYEEEE. V lost 4 bases and J lost 3; bases outside the gene matches: 3. This CDR3 has 15 amino acids. The CDR3, as DNA: TGTGCCAGCAGCGCCGGGACAGGGGACACCGGGGAGCTGTTTTTT. Amino acids: CASSAGTGDTGELFF.

This chain connects TRBV27 to TRBJ1-5, with 9 bases matching TRBD1. V shed 3 bases, J shed 4 bases, and the junction held 4 bases outside the gene matches. CDR1 is MNHEY and CDR2 is SMNVEV in the germline V gene (reference sequence). CDR3 length: 15 amino acids. The CDR3 protein is CASSLGGTGNQPQHF. The CDR3 DNA sequence: TGTGCCAGCAGTTTGGGCGGGACAGGGAATCAGCCCCAGCATTTT.

This clone turned up a few times. V gene TRBV2 combines with J gene TRBJ2-5, with 16 nucleotides matching TRBD2. Germline assignment: CDR1 SNHLY and CDR2 FYNNEI. The V segment lost 6 bases and the J segment 4 bases; nucleotides outside the gene matches: 8. The CDR3 has 17 residues. The CDR3 protein is CASRAGTSGGGGETQYF. The CDR3 DNA reads as TGTGCCAGCAGAGCCGGGACTAGCGGGGGGGGCGGAGAGACCCAGTACTTC.

This clone was seen only a few times. The V call is TRBV4-1, the J call TRBJ2-5, with a tentative D call TRBD1 (6 bases). The CDR3 sequence is 13 residues long. CDR1 and CDR2 from the germline V gene are MGHRA and YSYEKL. Trimming stripped 0 bases from V and 5 bases from J, with 7 bases between. CDR3 loop: CASSQEGAETQYF. The CDR3 nucleotides read TGCGCCAGCAGCCAAGAGGGGGCCGAGACCCAGTACTTC.

The chain combines TRBV7-2 with TRBJ2-7; 7 bases map to TRBD1. The germline V gene has CDR1 SGHTA and CDR2 FQGNSA. V shed 5 bases and J 4 bases; nucleotides not matched to a gene: 8. CDR3 size: 14 residues. The CDR3 loop is CASSPPTGTYEQYF. Written as DNA, the CDR3 is TGTGCCAGCAGCCCACCGACAGGGACGTACGAGCAGTACTTC.

The chain has TRBV19 and TRBJ2-7; 9 bases line up with TRBD1. Trimming took 6 bases from V and 2 from J; bases not matched to a gene: 5. This CDR3 has 14 amino acids. Germline CDR1 LNHDA, CDR2 SQIVND (reference sequence). Written as DNA, the CDR3 is TGTGCCAGTAGACGACAGGGGGGCACCTACGAGCAGTACTTC. Residues: CASRRQGGTYEQYF.

Only a few counts were recorded for this clone. The chain joins TRBV6-6 to TRBJ2-2; maybe TRBD1 (5 bases). V gave up 6 bases and J gave up 3 bases, with 11 bases separating them. Looked up from germline, CDR1 is MNHNY and CDR2 is SVGAGI (reference sequence). The CDR3 has 14 residues. The CDR3 sequence is CASRFRVDTGELFF. The CDR3 region has the DNA TGTGCCAGCAGGTTCAGGGTAGACACCGGGGAGCTGTTTTTT.

CDR3 sequence (DNA): TGTGCCGGATGGACAGGGGGTCGGGGCGGCTACACCTTC. Translation: CAGWTGGRGGYTF. The chain is built from TRBV19 and TRBJ1-2; TRBD1 matches 10 bases. Germline V gene sequence: CDR1 LNHDA, CDR2 SQIVND (reference sequence). This CDR3 spans 13 amino acids. Trimming took 11 bases from V and 8 from J; bases not matched to a gene: 11.

This clone was found a few times. The chain is built from TRBV6-5 and TRBJ1-1, with D uncertain. CDR3 length equals 13 residues. V shed 5 bases and J shed 3 bases, with 10 bases lying between them. In germline, CDR1 is MNHEY, CDR2 SVGAGI. The CDR3 nucleotides are TGTGCCAGCAGTCCTGGAGGGTACACTGAAGCTTTCTTT. Translating it yields CASSPGGYTEAFF.

The chain couples TRBV6-5 to TRBJ1-1; the match to TRBD1 covers 7 bases. Looked up from germline, CDR1 is MNHEY and CDR2 is SVGAGI. V lost 0 bases to trimming and J lost 5 bases; unmatched junction nucleotides: 6. The CDR3 totals 15 residues. The CDR3 is CASSYSRQGVTEAFF. The CDR3 coding sequence is TGTGCCAGCAGTTACTCGCGGCAGGGGGTAACTGAAGCTTTCTTT.

This clone was observed a few times. CDR3 sequence reads: CASSDTGTGGNEQFF. CDR3 bases: TGTGCCAGCAGCGATACTGGGACAGGGGGCAATGAGCAGTTCTTC. The chain links TRBV6-1 to TRBJ2-1; 11 bases align to TRBD1. The CDR3 has 15 residues. With 6 bases clipped from V and 6 bases from J, the junction kept 7 bases outside the gene matches. CDR1 and CDR2 (germline): MNHNS, SASEGT.

This clone was seen a handful of times. The rearrangement joins TRBV15 to TRBJ2-7; 10 nucleotides agree with TRBD1. Germline V gives CDR1 LNHNV, CDR2 YYDKDF (reference sequence). The CDR3 is 14 residues long. J gave up 5 bases and V 3 bases, and 4 bases lay outside the gene matches. The CDR3: CATSSGTGVDEQYF. CDR3 nucleotide sequence: TGTGCCACCAGCAGCGGGACAGGGGTAGACGAGCAGTACTTC.

This clone was counted between two and nine times. The CDR3 loop reads CASGRGVPTDTQYF. The CDR3 nucleotides are TGCGCCAGCGGTCGGGGGGTTCCCACAGATACGCAGTATTTT. The rearrangement uses TRBV5-1 and TRBJ2-3; TRBD2 matches at 7 bases. Germline trimming cut 7 bases from V and 2 bases from J; bases unmatched to any gene: 7. CDR3 length: 14 residues. CDR1 and CDR2 from the germline V gene are SGHRS and YFSETQ.

This clone was detected a few times. This sample also contains other DNA sequences that code for the same CDR3. V usage is TRBV9 and J usage is TRBJ1-1; 7 bases are a match to TRBD1. This CDR3 contains 14 residues. The ends lost 4 bases at V and 2 bases at J; junction bases unmatched: 5. The germline gives CDR1 SGDLS, CDR2 YYNGEE. CDR3 DNA sequence: TGTGCCAGCAGCCCCAGGACAGGCAACACTGAAGCTTTCTTT. Translating gives CASSPRTGNTEAFF.

This clone came up a few times. Other nucleotide sequences in the sample specify the same CDR3. Here the CDR3 reads CASSLVRGTETQYF. CDR3 nucleotide sequence: TGTGCCAGCAGCTTAGTTCGGGGGACAGAGACCCAGTACTTC. The chain is built from TRBV7-2 and TRBJ2-5, with D perhaps matching TRBD2 (6 bases). This CDR3 has 14 amino acids. Trimming stripped 1 base from V and 4 bases from J, with 10 bases between. The germline CDR1 and CDR2 sequences are SGHTA and FQGNSA.

This clone was observed a handful of times. J is TRBJ2-7 and V is TRBV5-1, with a tentative D call TRBD1 (6 bases). Germline V gene data show CDR1 as SGHRS and CDR2 as YFSETQ. This CDR3 is 17 amino acids long. V dropped 2 bases and J dropped 0 bases, with 18 bases sitting between them. CDR3 sequence reads: CASSLTRPGTHSYEQYF. CDR3 nucleotide sequence: TGCGCCAGCAGCTTAACCCGACCCGGGACACACTCCTACGAGCAGTACTTC.

This clone was observed a few times. The CDR3 bases are TGCAGCGTAAGACAGGGGCAAAGAAACACCATATATTTT. It specifies CSVRQGQRNTIYF. The chain links TRBV29-1 to TRBJ1-3; TRBD1 matches 8 bases. This CDR3 spans 13 amino acids. With 6 bases clipped from V and 5 bases from J, the junction kept 6 bases outside the gene matches. CDR1 is SQVTM and CDR2 is ANQGSEA in the germline V gene.

The chain carries TRBV9 and TRBJ1-2; maybe TRBD1 (6 bases). The V gene lost 7 bases and the J gene lost 4 bases, with 14 bases spanning the gap. CDR1 SGDLS and CDR2 YYNGEE come from the germline V gene. CDR3 length: 13 amino acids. CDR3 protein: CASGQTGTYGYTF. The CDR3 DNA reads TGTGCCAGCGGCCAGACAGGAACCTATGGCTACACCTTC.

The rearrangement uses TRBV4-1 and TRBJ1-1; tentative D call: TRBD1 (5 bases). V lost 0 bases, J lost 5 bases, and 10 bases lay in between. This CDR3 is 14 amino acids long. Germline values: CDR1 MGHRA, CDR2 YSYEKL. The CDR3 spells CASSQDLGGTEAFF. The CDR3 region has the DNA TGCGCCAGCAGCCAAGATCTGGGGGGTACTGAAGCTTTCTTT.

V and J are TRBV6-5 and TRBJ2-7; possible D gene TRBD1, 6 bases. Trimming left V 3 bases short and J 3 bases short, with 12 bases between. Germline values: CDR1 MNHEY, CDR2 SVGAGI. This CDR3 region has 14 residues. CDR3 residues: CASSYTGTIYEQYF. CDR3 sequence (DNA): TGTGCCAGCAGTTATACAGGGACGATCTACGAGCAGTACTTC.